A single sample gave rise to the 20 T cell receptor beta chains below, sequenced in a study of blood T cell repertoires in COVID-19. The assay was immunoSEQ multiplex PCR, and TCRdb's table has in-frame clones only and misses some. The table shows 200,000 to 250,000 clones, with under 90% occurring only once. The specimen sequenced was peripheral blood. The receptor source for this set is a woman of 80 years or more with acute or convalescent COVID-19.

This clone was picked up one time. The V gene is TRBV12-3 or TRBV12-4, the J gene TRBJ2-5; tentatively, D is TRBD1 (7 bases). CDR3 size: 13 residues. The V gene lost 3 bases and the J gene lost 5 bases, with 10 bases spanning the gap. CDR3 loop: CASSFRGAETQYF. CDR3 DNA sequence: TGTGCCAGCAGTTTCAGGGGGGCGGAGACCCAGTACTTC.

The V and J genes are TRBV5-8 and TRBJ2-4, with D possibly matching TRBD2 (5 bases). Germline CDR1 SGHTS, CDR2 YDEGEE. CDR3 size: 13 residues. V dropped 5 bases and J dropped 6 bases, with 12 bases sitting between them. The CDR3 nucleotides are TGTGCCAGCAGGCTTACAGAGGGAAACATTCAGTACTTC. Protein sequence: CASRLTEGNIQYF.

The gene calls are TRBV19 and TRBJ1-5; weak D call: TRBD1 (6 bases). V shed 8 bases and J shed 2 bases, with 13 bases lying between them. There are 14 residues in the CDR3. Germline assignment: CDR1 LNHDA and CDR2 SQIVND (reference sequence). The CDR3 DNA follows: TGTGCCAGTGTACAGGGTGTACGCAATCAGCCCCAGCATTTT. It translates to CASVQGVRNQPQHF.

The chain couples TRBV9 to TRBJ1-4; D is possibly TRBD1 (6 bases). V was pared by 3 bases and J by 7 bases, with 16 bases between. This CDR3 has 15 residues. CDR1 and CDR2 from the germline V gene are SGDLS and YYNGEE. The CDR3 sequence is CASSGTGTWGEKLFF. DNA for the CDR3: TGTGCCAGCAGCGGGACCGGGACATGGGGTGAAAAACTGTTTTTT.

This clone was picked up one time. The rearrangement joins TRBV28 to TRBJ2-5; possibly TRBD2 for D (6 bases). Trimming pared 3 bases from V and 2 bases from J, leaving 13 bases between. Germline V gene sequence: CDR1 MDHEN, CDR2 SYDVKM. The CDR3 loop spans 15 amino acids. In DNA form, the CDR3 reads TGTGCCAGCAGTTTCGGGCGGGACTCTCAAGAGACCCAGTACTTC. This translates into CASSFGRDSQETQYF.

The V call is TRBV7-2, the J call TRBJ2-2, with TRBD1 matching 8 bases. Germline V CDR1 and CDR2: SGHTA, FQGNSA. V shed 5 bases, J shed 3 bases, and the junction held 8 bases outside the gene matches. The CDR3 spans 16 residues. CDR3 bases: TGTGCCAGCAGCACTCGACAGGGGACGTACACCGGGGAGCTGTTTTTT. Translating it yields CASSTRQGTYTGELFF.

The CDR3 protein is CASSEFGTGVNQPQHF. In DNA form, the CDR3 reads TGTGCCAGCAGTGAATTTGGGACAGGGGTCAATCAGCCCCAGCATTTT. The rearrangement uses TRBV6-1 and TRBJ1-5, with 10 nucleotides matching TRBD1. The trim removed 2 bases at V and 3 bases at J, leaving 4 bases unmatched. The CDR3 covers 16 residues. CDR1 MNHNS and CDR2 SASEGT come from the germline V gene.

The sample holds one count of this clone. The CDR3 nucleotides read TGTGCCAGCTCATCGCGACAGGGGGCTCGAGAAAAACTGTTTTTT. Its translation: CASSSRQGAREKLFF. This chain uses TRBV18 with TRBJ1-4; 10 bases align to TRBD1. In germline, CDR1 is KGHSH, CDR2 LQKENI. The CDR3 length is 15 residues. After removal of 5 bases from V and 8 bases from J, the junction contained 8 bases not matched to a gene.

The CDR3 loop reads CASSLLGDSPLHF. In DNA, the CDR3 is TGTGCCAGCAGCCTCCTAGGGGATTCACCCCTCCACTTT. This chain joins TRBV3-1 (or the pseudogene TRBV3-2) and TRBJ1-6, with D tentatively TRBD1 (5 bases). The CDR3 is 13 residues long. With 4 bases removed from V and 8 bases from J, the gap between germline ends came to 9 bases. Germline V gives CDR1 LGHDT, CDR2 YNNKEL (reference sequence).

Note on this clone: Its ends do not fully match the called genes, so a read error is possible. J is TRBJ1-3 and V is TRBV5-4; tentatively, D is TRBD1 (6 bases). The CDR3 is 15 amino acids. CDR1 SGHNT and CDR2 YYREEE come from the germline V gene (reference sequence). CDR3 sequence: CANSLAGVSGNTIYF. In DNA form, the CDR3 reads TGTGCCAACAGCTTGGCAGGGGTGTCTGGAAACACCATATATTTT. Together with reference TRBV5-4 and TRBJ1-3, the CDR3 gives the full variable domain: ETGVTQSPTHLIKTRGQQVTLRCSSQSGHNTVSWYQQALGQGPQFIFQYYREEENGRGNFPPRFSGLQFPNYSSELNVNALELDDSALYLCANSLAGVSGNTIYFGEGSWLTVV.

The chain combines TRBV5-3 with TRBJ2-7; D unresolved. TRBV5-3 is labeled an ORF, and its function is uncertain. The V and J ends lost 4 bases and 1 base respectively, with 12 bases between them. The CDR3 is made up of 14 amino acids. The CDR3 nucleotides are TGTGCCAGAAGCCACGATACAGTTTCCTACGAGCAGTACTTC. This sequence encodes CARSHDTVSYEQYF.

The rearrangement uses TRBV18 and TRBJ1-5; 9 bases align to TRBD1. The CDR3 sequence is 16 residues long. CDR1 and CDR2 from the germline V gene are KGHSH and LQKENI. The junction had 9 bases not matched to a gene; V was cut back by 2 bases and J by 7 bases. CDR3 coding DNA: TGTGCCAGCTCACCAAGCGGCGACAGGGGGAAACAGCCCCAGCATTTT. Translated: CASSPSGDRGKQPQHF.

The rearrangement links TRBV9 to TRBJ2-5, with D tentatively TRBD2 (7 bases). Germline V CDR1 and CDR2: SGDLS, YYNGEE. The CDR3 extends over 17 amino acids. The V and J ends lost 0 bases and 5 bases respectively, with 20 bases between them. CDR3 in DNA: TGTGCCAGCAGCGTAGGTCGTGGGGGCTGGGGAGGGGAGACCCAGTACTTC. It translates to CASSVGRGGWGGETQYF.

There are a few counts of this clone. This chain joins TRBV19 and TRBJ1-1; 7 nucleotides align to TRBD1. The V gene end was trimmed by 4 bases and the J gene end by 5 bases; junction bases not matched to a gene: 4. The germline V gene encodes CDR1 LNHDA and CDR2 SQIVND (reference sequence). The CDR3 has 13 amino acids. For the CDR3, the DNA is TGTGCCAGTAGTACTATACAGGGGACTGAAGCTTTCTTT. It encodes CASSTIQGTEAFF.

The chain employs TRBV28 and TRBJ1-5, with 7 bases that match TRBD1. CDR1 is MDHEN and CDR2 is SYDVKM in the germline V gene. J gave up 6 bases and V 5 bases, and 13 bases lay outside the gene matches. There are 16 residues in the CDR3. CDR3 nucleotides: TGTGCCAGCAGTCCCAGGGGGATCCAGGGTCCTCAGCCCCAGCATTTT. Encoded protein: CASSPRGIQGPQPQHF.

The CDR3 nucleotides read TGTGCTAGTGGCCGGACTAGCGGGATAAACTACGAGCAGTACTTC. Translation: CASGRTSGINYEQYF. This rearrangement joins TRBV12-5 to TRBJ2-7; 12 bases fit TRBD2. V was pared by 6 bases and J by 3 bases, with 6 bases of the junction left unmatched. This CDR3 has 15 residues. The germline gives CDR1 LGHNT, CDR2 FRNRAP.

In this sample, this clone turned up a few times. The CDR3 here is CASSIDRGRDEQYF. CDR3 nucleotide sequence: TGCGCCAGCAGCATTGACAGGGGGCGCGACGAGCAGTACTTC. This chain joins TRBV5-1 and TRBJ2-7, with TRBD1 matching 10 bases. Unmatched junction bases numbered 6, after V lost 4 bases and J lost 5 bases. The germline V gene encodes CDR1 SGHRS and CDR2 YFSETQ. The CDR3 consists of 14 residues.

The chain has TRBV15 and TRBJ2-7, with D tentatively TRBD1 (7 bases). This CDR3 comprises 15 residues. CDR1 and CDR2 from the germline V gene are LNHNV and YYDKDF (reference sequence). Deletions cut 0 bases from V and 3 bases from J, with 12 bases between. The CDR3 nucleotides are TGTGCCACCAGCAGAGATCAGGGGGGTTTCTACGAGCAGTACTTC. This translates into CATSRDQGGFYEQYF.

This chain uses TRBV7-9 with TRBJ1-3; D remains ambiguous. CDR1 and CDR2 from the germline V gene are SEHNR and FQNEAQ (reference sequence). Trimming pared 2 bases from V and 0 bases from J, leaving 8 bases between. The CDR3 runs to 15 residues. The CDR3 region has the DNA TGTGCCAGCAGCTTATCGTCAGTCTCTGGAAACACCATATATTTT. Protein: CASSLSSVSGNTIYF.

V and J are TRBV2 and TRBJ1-5; 7 positions match TRBD1. This CDR3 has 15 amino acids. Germline V gene data show CDR1 as SNHLY and CDR2 as FYNNEI. Losses at the gene ends were 6 bases for V and 4 bases for J; bases not matched to a gene: 9. The CDR3, as DNA: TGTGCCAGCAGCGGAAACAGGGGCGGGAATCAGCCCCAGCATTTT. Protein: CASSGNRGGNQPQHF.